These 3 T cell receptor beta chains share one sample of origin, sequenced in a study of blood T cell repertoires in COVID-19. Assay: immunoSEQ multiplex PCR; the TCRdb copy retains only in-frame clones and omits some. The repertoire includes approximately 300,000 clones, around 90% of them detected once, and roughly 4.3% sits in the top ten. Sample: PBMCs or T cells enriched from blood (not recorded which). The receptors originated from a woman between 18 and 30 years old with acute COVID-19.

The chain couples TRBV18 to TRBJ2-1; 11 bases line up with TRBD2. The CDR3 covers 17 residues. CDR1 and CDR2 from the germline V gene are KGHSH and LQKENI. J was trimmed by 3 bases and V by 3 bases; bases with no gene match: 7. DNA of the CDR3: TGTGCCAGCTCACCCCTTAGCGGGAGGGAAGGCTACAATGAGCAGTTCTTC. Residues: CASSPLSGREGYNEQFF. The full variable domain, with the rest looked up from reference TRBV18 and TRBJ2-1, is NAGVMQNPRHLVRRRGQEARLRCSPMKGHSHVYWYRQLPEEGLKFMVYLQKENIIDESGMPKERFSAEFPKEGPSILRIQQVVRGDSAAYFCASSPLSGREGYNEQFFGPGTRLTVL.

The CDR3 DNA is TGTGCCAGCAGCTTAATCCCCTCAGGGTGGGTCACCGGGGAGCTGTTTTTT. This sequence encodes CASSLIPSGWVTGELFF. The chain is built from TRBV7-6 and TRBJ2-2, with a possible D match to TRBD1 (5 bases). Germline V gives CDR1 SGHVS, CDR2 FNYEAQ. The CDR3 extends over 17 amino acids. V shed 2 bases and J shed 4 bases, with 17 bases lying between them.

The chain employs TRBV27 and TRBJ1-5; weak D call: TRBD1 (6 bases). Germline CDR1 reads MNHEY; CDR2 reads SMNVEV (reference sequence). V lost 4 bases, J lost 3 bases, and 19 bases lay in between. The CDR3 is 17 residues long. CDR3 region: CASSSHRDKDNNQPQHF. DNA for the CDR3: TGTGCCAGCAGTTCTCACCGGGACAAGGATAACAATCAGCCCCAGCATTTT.